This T cell receptor (beta chain) emerged from a study of blood T cell repertoires in COVID-19 (dated by TCRdb to the early 2020s). Describing the broader study: Samples from collaborators originated in the United States, Italy and Spain and spanned both the acute and convalescent phases of COVID-19. HLA class I and class II types, where available, came from metadata supplied by the sample provider rather than from assay-based typing. Subjects who had been exposed to COVID-19, were actively infected with it, or had recovered from it provided the deeply sampled blood TCRbeta repertoires that made up the dataset. The sample metadata nearly always contained a de-identified subject ID, COVID-19 status, age in years and sex. The samples were drawn from the first 160 participants of the ongoing ImmuneRACE study and from over a thousand subjects provided by 6 global collaborators. The prospective study material was composed of cDNA or gDNA derived from T cells, B-cell-depleted T cells, or PBMCs. The repertoires were made available in a free public database intended to serve as a resource for research on the immune response to SARS-CoV-2. What the research found in general, with its limitations: The amount of clinical and demographic metadata varied by source and participant and was provided uncurated.

As concerns this clone: The target of this receptor is not known. One base away there is no much larger clone; base qualities are not given.

The immunoSEQ Assay, a bias-controlled multiplex PCR, was used to amplify TCRbeta CDR3 regions from genomic DNA. In the original analysis: The number of nucleated cells in each sample was estimated from the amplification of reference gene primers within the assay. To quantify the absolute abundance of each unique TCRbeta CDR3 rearrangement, sequence reads were collapsed and filtered. For each sample, productive Simpson clonality was calculated as the square root of Simpson's diversity index over productive rearrangements. Entries here come from immuneACCESS through TCRdb and include only in-frame sequences with V and J called. Some clones fail to appear in such tables; in the studies checked, an unresolved V gene covers under half of the shortfall, and the cause of the remainder is unknown. That table is the source of V, J and clone size, and D and trimming were worked out from the DNA. Across this sample there are some 80,000 clones, with roughly four fifths seen only once. The ten top clones hold around 6.9% of the sample.

From the cysteine through the phenylalanine, the CDR3 covers 15 amino acids. Only the CDR3 DNA is retained, 45 bases long and in frame from the first base. The germline V gene supplies CDR1 SGHDN and CDR2 FVKESK. V drops 4 bases and J drops 7 bases, leaving 14 bases in between. Each collaborating institution followed its own protocols to collect whole blood in K2EDTA tubes. Collaborator samples were shipped for TCRbeta analysis as frozen whole blood, isolated PBMCs, or DNA extracted from either sample type. This clonotype was obtained from a human donor in a cohort sampled during active COVID-19. Sequences were obtained from peripheral blood. The chain is assembled from TRBV14 and TRBJ1-6, and TRBD1 may be the D gene, going by 6 matching bases. This receptor has the CDR3 CASSRGSGANSPLHF. DNA sequence: TGTGCCAGCAGCCGAGGTTCAGGGGCAAATTCACCCCTCCACTTT.